A single sample gave rise to the 2 T cell receptor beta chains below, sequenced in a study of control samples from healthy donors and cancer patients. The table came from immunoSEQ multiplex PCR; TCRdb's copy has only in-frame clones and leaves some out. The data show 100,000 to 150,000 clones, around 87% seen once. The source material was blood. These receptor sequences come from a man aged 55-75 years in good health.

The chain has TRBV14 and TRBJ2-7; TRBD1 or TRBD2 may be the D gene (5 bases each). Germline CDR1 reads SGHDN; CDR2 reads FVKESK. CDR3 length: 16 residues. V was pared by 3 bases and J by 6 bases, with 21 bases between. CDR3 sequence reads: CASSQGESTGEREQYF. CDR3 DNA sequence: TGTGCCAGCAGCCAGGGGGAGAGTACAGGAGAACGCGAGCAGTACTTC. The variable domain in full, completed from reference TRBV14 and TRBJ2-7, reads EAGVTQFPSHSVIEKGQTVTLRCDPISGHDNLYWYRRVMGKEIKFLLHFVKESKQDESGMPNNRFLAERTGGTYSTLKVQPAELEDSGVYFCASSQGESTGEREQYFGPGTRLTVT.

The chain carries TRBV5-5 and TRBJ1-4; 7 nucleotides agree with TRBD1. Per the germline V gene, CDR1 is SGHKS and CDR2 is YYEKEE (reference sequence). The CDR3 length is 17 residues. Trimming took 0 bases from V and 0 from J; bases not matched to a gene: 5. As DNA, the CDR3 is TGTGCCAGCAGCTTGGGAAGGGGGCGAACAACTAATGAAAAACTGTTTTTT. Translation: CASSLGRGRTTNEKLFF.